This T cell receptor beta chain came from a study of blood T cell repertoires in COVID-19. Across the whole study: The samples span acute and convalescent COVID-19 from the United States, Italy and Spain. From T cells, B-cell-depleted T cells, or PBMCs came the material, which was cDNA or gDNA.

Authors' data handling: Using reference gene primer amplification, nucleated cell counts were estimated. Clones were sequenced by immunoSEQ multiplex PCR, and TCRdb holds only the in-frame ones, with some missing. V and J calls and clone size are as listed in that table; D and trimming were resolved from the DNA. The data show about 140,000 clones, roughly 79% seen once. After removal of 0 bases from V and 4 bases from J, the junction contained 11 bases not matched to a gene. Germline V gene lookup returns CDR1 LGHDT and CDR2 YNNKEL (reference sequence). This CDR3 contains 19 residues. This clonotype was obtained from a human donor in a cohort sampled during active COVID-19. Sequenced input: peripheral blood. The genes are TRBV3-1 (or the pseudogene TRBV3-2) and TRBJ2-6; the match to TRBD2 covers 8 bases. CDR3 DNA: TGTGCCAGCAGCCAAGAACGGATTGCGGGAGGTCGCGGGGCCAACGTCCTGACTTTC. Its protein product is CASSQERIAGGRGANVLTF.